This record covers a single TCR beta chain. Profiled with immunoSEQ multiplex PCR; TCRdb holds only in-frame clones, not every one. The sample comprises 6,000 or so clones, roughly 86% of which are singletons, and 5% rests with the top ten. These data belong to a study of blood T cell dynamics during melanoma immunotherapy. The wider study: Metastatic melanoma patients received first-line pembrolizumab or nivolumab plus ipilimumab.

The CDR3 sequence is 15 residues long. CDR1 and CDR2 (germline): SEHNR, FQNEAQ (reference sequence). The V and J ends lost 4 bases and 7 bases, in that order; junction bases with no gene match: 11. The time point is: week 3, after first cycle of checkpoint inhibitor. This specimen consisted of blood, obtained from a patient treated with checkpoint blockade. This chain links TRBV7-9 with TRBJ1-2; TRBD1 matches at 8 bases. The receptor was isolated from a human donor with melanoma. The CDR3 bases are TGTGCCAGCAGCTCACAGGGGGGAGGTGATATTGGCTACACCTTC. Its translation is CASSSQGGGDIGYTF.